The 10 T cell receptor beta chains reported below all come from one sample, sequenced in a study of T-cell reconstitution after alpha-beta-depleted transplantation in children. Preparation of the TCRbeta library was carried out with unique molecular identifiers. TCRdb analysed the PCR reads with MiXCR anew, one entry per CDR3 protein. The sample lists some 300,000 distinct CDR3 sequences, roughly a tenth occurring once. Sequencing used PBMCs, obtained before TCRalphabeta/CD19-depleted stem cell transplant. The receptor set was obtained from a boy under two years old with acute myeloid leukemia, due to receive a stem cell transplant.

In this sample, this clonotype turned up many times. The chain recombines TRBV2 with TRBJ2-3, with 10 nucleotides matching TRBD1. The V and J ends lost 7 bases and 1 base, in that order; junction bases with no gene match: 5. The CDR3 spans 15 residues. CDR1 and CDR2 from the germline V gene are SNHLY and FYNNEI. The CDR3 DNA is TGTGCCAGCATATCCGGGACAGGGGGCACAGATACGCAGTATTTT. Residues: CASISGTGGTDTQYF.

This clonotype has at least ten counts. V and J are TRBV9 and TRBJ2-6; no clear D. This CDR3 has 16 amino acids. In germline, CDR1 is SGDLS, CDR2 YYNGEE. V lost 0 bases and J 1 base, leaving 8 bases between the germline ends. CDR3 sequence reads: CASSVGVLSGANVLTF. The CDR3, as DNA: TGTGCCAGCAGCGTAGGGGTTCTTTCTGGGGCCAACGTCCTGACTTTC.

The CDR3 DNA sequence: TGTGCCAGCAGCCTGTTGACAGGACGGTCCTACGAGCAGTACTTC. As protein: CASSLLTGRSYEQYF. V is TRBV3-1 and J is TRBJ2-7; D may be TRBD1 (6 bases). The CDR3 contains 15 residues. V was cut by 4 bases and J by 1 base, with 14 bases left in between. Per the germline V gene, CDR1 is LGHDT and CDR2 is YNNKEL (reference sequence).

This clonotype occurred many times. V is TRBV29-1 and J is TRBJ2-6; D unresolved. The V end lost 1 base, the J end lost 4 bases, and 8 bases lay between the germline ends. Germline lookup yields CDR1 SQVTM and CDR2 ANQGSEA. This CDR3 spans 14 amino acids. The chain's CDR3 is CSVEAFAGANVLTF. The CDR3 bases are TGCAGCGTTGAAGCCTTCGCGGGGGCCAACGTCCTGACTTTC.

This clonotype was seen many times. The CDR3 protein is CASSLARKNTEAFF. In DNA, the CDR3 is TGTGCCAGCAGTTTGGCCAGAAAGAACACTGAAGCTTTCTTT. The V gene is TRBV12-3 or TRBV12-4, the J gene TRBJ1-1; D is unresolved. CDR3 length equals 14 residues. Trimming stripped 3 bases from V and 1 base from J, with 9 bases between.

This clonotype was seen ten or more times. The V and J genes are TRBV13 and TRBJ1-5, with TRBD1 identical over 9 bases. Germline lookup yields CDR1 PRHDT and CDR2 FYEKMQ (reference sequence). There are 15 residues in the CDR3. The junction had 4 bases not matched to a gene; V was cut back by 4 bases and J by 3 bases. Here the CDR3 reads CASSSGTGSNQPQHF. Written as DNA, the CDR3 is TGTGCCAGCAGCTCCGGGACAGGGTCCAATCAGCCCCAGCATTTT. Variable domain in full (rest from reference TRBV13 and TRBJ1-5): AAGVIQSPRHLIKEKRETATLKCYPIPRHDTVYWYQQGPGQDPQFLISFYEKMQSDKGSIPDRFSAQQFSDYHSELNMSSLELGDSALYFCASSSGTGSNQPQHFGDGTRLSIL.

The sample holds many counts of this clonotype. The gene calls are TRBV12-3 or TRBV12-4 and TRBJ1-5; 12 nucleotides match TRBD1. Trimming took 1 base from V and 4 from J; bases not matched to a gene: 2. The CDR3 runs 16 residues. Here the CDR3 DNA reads TGTGCCAGCAGTTTAGGGGGACAGGGGGCGAATCAGCCCCAGCATTTT. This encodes CASSLGGQGANQPQHF.

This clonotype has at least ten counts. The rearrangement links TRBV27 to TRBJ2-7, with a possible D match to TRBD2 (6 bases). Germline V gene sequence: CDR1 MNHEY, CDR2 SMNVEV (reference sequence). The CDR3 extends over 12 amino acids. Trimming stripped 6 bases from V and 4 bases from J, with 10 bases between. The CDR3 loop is CASSWRGYEQYF. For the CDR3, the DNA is TGTGCCAGCAGCTGGCGGGGATACGAGCAGTACTTC.

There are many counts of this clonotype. CDR3 region: CASGGGLQPQHF. CDR3 sequence (DNA): TGTGCCAGCGGCGGAGGGCTGCAGCCCCAGCATTTT. The genes are TRBV27 and TRBJ1-5; D unresolved. Germline CDR1 is MNHEY and CDR2 is SMNVEV (reference sequence). The CDR3 is made up of 12 amino acids. Trimming removed 8 bases from V and 7 bases from J, with 12 bases in between.

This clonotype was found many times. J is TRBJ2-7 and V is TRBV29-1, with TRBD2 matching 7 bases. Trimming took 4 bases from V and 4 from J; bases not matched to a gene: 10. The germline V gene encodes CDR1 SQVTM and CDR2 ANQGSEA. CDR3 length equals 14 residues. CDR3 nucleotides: TGCAGCGTTGGTGCGGGAGTTTATAAATACGAGCAGTACTTC. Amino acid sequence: CSVGAGVYKYEQYF.